This T cell receptor beta chain was found in a study of glioma-infiltrating T cells after dendritic cell vaccination. Repertoires were generated with immunoSEQ multiplex PCR, while TCRdb's copy carries only in-frame clones and drops some. The sample consists of more than 60,000 clones, about 81% of them appearing once. Details on this clone: Its specificity is unknown.

General observations from the study: No direct clonality-survival link was found; a diverse polyclonal response may matter. Only a small number of patients had complete blood and tumor samples.

Germline V gene lookup returns CDR1 MRHNA and CDR2 SNTAGT. The CDR3 spans 14 residues. V lost 6 bases and J lost 6, with 15 bases in between. The sequence derives from a human donor with glioblastoma. The sequenced sample was blood, obtained before dendritic cell vaccination. The chain links TRBV6-4 to TRBJ2-1; D is possibly TRBD1 (5 bases). The CDR3, as DNA: TGTGCCAGCAGCCCAGGGTTCCGGATCAATGAGCAGTTCTTC. Translation: CASSPGFRINEQFF.